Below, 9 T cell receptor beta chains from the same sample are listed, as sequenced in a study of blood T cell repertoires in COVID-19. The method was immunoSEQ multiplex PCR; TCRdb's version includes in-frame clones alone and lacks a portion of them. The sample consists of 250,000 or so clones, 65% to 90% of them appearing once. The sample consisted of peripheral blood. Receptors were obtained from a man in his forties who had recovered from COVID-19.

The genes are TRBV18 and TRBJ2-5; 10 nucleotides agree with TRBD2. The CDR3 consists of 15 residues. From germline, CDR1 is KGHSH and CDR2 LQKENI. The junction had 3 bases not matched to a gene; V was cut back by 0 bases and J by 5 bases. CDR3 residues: CASSPPLAGVETQYF. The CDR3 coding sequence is TGTGCCAGCTCACCACCCCTAGCGGGAGTTGAGACCCAGTACTTC.

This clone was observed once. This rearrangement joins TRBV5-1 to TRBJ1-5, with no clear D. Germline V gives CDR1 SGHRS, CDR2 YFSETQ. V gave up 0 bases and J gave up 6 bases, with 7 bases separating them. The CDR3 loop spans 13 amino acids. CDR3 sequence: CASSLDSSQPQHF. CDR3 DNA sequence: TGCGCCAGCAGCTTGGATAGCTCTCAGCCCCAGCATTTT.

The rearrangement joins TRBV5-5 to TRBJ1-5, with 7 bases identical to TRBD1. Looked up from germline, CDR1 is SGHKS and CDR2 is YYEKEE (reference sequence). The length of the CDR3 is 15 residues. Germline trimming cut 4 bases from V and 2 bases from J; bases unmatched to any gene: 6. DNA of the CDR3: TGTGCCAGCAGCGTGGGACAGCCAGGCAATCAGCCCCAGCATTTT. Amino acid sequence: CASSVGQPGNQPQHF.

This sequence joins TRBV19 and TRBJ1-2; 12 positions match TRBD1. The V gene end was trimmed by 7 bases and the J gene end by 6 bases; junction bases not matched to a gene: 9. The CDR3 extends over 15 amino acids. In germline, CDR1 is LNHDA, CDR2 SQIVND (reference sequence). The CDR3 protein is CASTGTGGSIDGYTF. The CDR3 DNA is TGTGCCAGTACAGGGACAGGGGGCTCTATTGATGGCTACACCTTC.

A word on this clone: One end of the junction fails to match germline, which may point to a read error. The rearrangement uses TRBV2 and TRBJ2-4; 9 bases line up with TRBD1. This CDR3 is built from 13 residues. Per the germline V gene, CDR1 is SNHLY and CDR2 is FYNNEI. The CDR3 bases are TGTGCCAGCAGTGCTGTTCGGGGACAGGGAGGAGACTTC. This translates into CASSAVRGQGGDF. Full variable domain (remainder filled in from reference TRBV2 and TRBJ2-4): EPEVTQTPSHQVTQMGQEVILRCVPISNHLYFYWYRQILGQKVEFLVSFYNNEISEKSEIFDDQFSVERPDGSNFTLKIRSTKLEDSAMYFCASSAVRGQGGDFGAGTRLSVL.

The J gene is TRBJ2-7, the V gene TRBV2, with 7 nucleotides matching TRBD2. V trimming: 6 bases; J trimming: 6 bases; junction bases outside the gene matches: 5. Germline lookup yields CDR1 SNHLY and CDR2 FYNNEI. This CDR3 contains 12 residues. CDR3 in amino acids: CASSQSGAEQYF. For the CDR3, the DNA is TGTGCCAGCAGCCAAAGCGGGGCCGAGCAGTACTTC.

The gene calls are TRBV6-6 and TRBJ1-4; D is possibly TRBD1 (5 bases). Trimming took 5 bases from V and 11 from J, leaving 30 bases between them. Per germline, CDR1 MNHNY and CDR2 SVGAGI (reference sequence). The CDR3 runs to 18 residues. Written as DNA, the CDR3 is TGTGCCAGCAGTCCTTCTAAACCCCCATGGGGGGTAGGTGGGAAACTGTTTTTT. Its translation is CASSPSKPPWGVGGKLFF.

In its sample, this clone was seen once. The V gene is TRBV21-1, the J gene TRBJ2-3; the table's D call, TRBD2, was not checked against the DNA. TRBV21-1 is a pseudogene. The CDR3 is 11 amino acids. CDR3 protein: CASPSPPRPHF. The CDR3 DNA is TGTGCCAGCCCAAGCCCTCCCCGTCCACATTTT.

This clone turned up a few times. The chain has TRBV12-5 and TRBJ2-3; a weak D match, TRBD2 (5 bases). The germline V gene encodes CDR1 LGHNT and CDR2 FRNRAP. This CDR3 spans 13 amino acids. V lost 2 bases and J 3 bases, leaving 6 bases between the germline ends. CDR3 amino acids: CASGLWETDTQYF. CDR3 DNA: TGTGCTAGTGGTTTGTGGGAGACAGATACGCAGTATTTT.